The present entry profiles one T cell receptor beta chain with its context. Its antigen remains unidentified. Deep-level assay runs were performed. Sequenced by immunoSEQ multiplex PCR; TCRdb stores in-frame clones only, minus some. This repertoire shows fewer than 850,000 clones, 90% found once; its top ten account for about a third. The source of the sample is a study of shared clonotypes between healthy human individuals. Germline CDR1 reads LNHDA; CDR2 reads SQIVND (reference sequence). The V and J ends lost 9 bases and 6 bases, in that order; junction bases with no gene match: 18. The CDR3 sequence is 17 residues long. Notes on the study in general: The study's rarefaction showed incomplete sorted-subset sequencing despite large depth. Sample collection involved blood only; tissue repertoires are likely different.

CD8 memory merged CD45RO+ with CCR7-negative CD45RA+ TemRA cells. The chain is built from TRBV19 and TRBJ1-5; 9 nucleotides match TRBD1. Sequencing was performed on memory CD8+ T cells from PBMCs. Documented subset: CD45RO+ cells pooled with CCR7-negative TemRA cells. This TCR was recovered from a man younger than 30 in good health. Some clones in this sample may be carry-over from other donors' samples. The CDR3 DNA sequence: TGTGCCAGGAGGATGATGGGGACCGGGACAGGGTTTCAGCCCCAGCATTTT. It specifies CARRMMGTGTGFQPQHF.